This TCR beta chain was recovered during a study of blood T cells in healthy people across ages (dated by TCRdb to the mid-2010s). In the study overall: In model experiments, template switching captured roughly one uniquely barcoded TCR beta cDNA molecule for every two T cells. To avoid experimental bias, donors of different ages were randomly spread across the sequencing lanes. To track age-related changes in TCR beta repertoire diversity, the study relied on deep sequencing normalized with unique cDNA molecular identifiers. The donors were split into four age groups: young (average around 15 years), middle-aged (39), aged (more than 55) and long-lived (over 80). Two additional independent replicas of 1 million unique cDNA reads from the same blood draw were analyzed for two donors (one aged 18 to 30 and one aged 80 or older).

Preparation of the library involved 5' RACE. The listed sequencing device is Illumina HiSeq 2500. A second PCR of roughly 7 to 12 cycles was run with a J-beta primer mix and a sample-barcoded 5' primer. Each TCR beta cDNA molecule received a unique molecular identifier from a template-switch 5' adaptor carrying 12 random nucleotides. At least 3 million CDR3-containing paired-end reads were obtained from each sample. All of the RNA was converted into first-strand cDNA using the Mint cDNA synthesis kit, with a TRBC-specific oligonucleotide serving as the primer. Following uracil-DNA glycosylase treatment, all cDNA underwent a first 18-cycle PCR with the universal primers M1SS and BC2_uni_R. In the original analysis: Each sample was normalized by randomly selecting 1 million high-quality reads, each carrying a distinct molecular identifier. Reads with shared molecular identifiers were discarded instead of being binned into consensus sequences. CDR3 identification, clonotype clustering and error correction used MiTCR with a Q25 quality threshold and the strictest error-elimination algorithm. A nonparametric unseen species model with Euler transformation was used to estimate lower-bound total TCR beta diversity. The public reads were quality trimmed at Q25 with fastp and then assembled into clones with MiXCR by TCRdb, keeping productive beta chains. Every CDR3 protein is listed once, alongside the most common genes and DNA of its rows. TCRdb, not the original authors, processed these V and J calls. The sample table shows about 1.4 million distinct CDR3 sequences, and approximately 63% are seen once. The leading ten clones occupy 6.5% to 8.5% of the sample.

The CDR3 contains 17 residues, cysteine and phenylalanine counted. Only the CDR3 region is kept as DNA, spanning 51 bases read in frame from base 1. Trimming accounts for 7 bases at V and 0 bases at J, while the number of junction bases matched to no gene is 8. The paper's findings and limits, for the study overall: Estimates of total diversity from one million sequenced T cells were regarded as lower bounds and underestimates. Conclusive comparison of naive and antigen-experienced compartments was prevented by the profiling of bulk unsorted PBMCs. Compared with the aged group, the long-lived group had more naive CD4+ T cells, fewer expanded clones and increased TCR diversity, a pattern suggesting age selection. Observed TCR beta diversity per million T cells fell roughly linearly with age, and a significant reduction was already apparent by age around 40. Because the CMV infection status of the donors was unknown, age-related changes in expanded clonotypes may potentially have been confounded. A strong correlation was found between observed TCR beta diversity and the percentage of naive T cells measured by flow cytometry.

The roughly 39 donors, aged about 6 to 95 years, were systemically healthy Caucasian individuals from Russia. Each donor gave approximately 10 milliliters of peripheral blood, collected into EDTA-treated Vacutainer tubes. Ficoll-Paque density-gradient centrifugation was used to isolate PBMCs, with at least 6.5 million per sample. Total RNA was extracted from PBMCs with Trizol reagent, with at least 6 micrograms obtained per sample. The percentages of naive CD45RAhigh/CD27high T cells were determined by flow cytometry on a PBMC aliquot from every donor. For this clonotype: Its cognate antigen has yet to be identified. Base qualities are not provided; no much larger clone lies one nucleotide away.

The sequencing sample was made of blood. The receptor comes from a man between 18 and 29 years old in good health. The chain was built from TRBV12-3 or TRBV12-4 and TRBJ2-2; 10 of the junction bases match TRBD2. This receptor carries the CDR3 CASTRLAGGTNTGELFF. In nucleotide form, the sequence is TGTGCCAGCACCCGACTAGCGGGTGGCACGAACACCGGGGAGCTGTTTTTT.